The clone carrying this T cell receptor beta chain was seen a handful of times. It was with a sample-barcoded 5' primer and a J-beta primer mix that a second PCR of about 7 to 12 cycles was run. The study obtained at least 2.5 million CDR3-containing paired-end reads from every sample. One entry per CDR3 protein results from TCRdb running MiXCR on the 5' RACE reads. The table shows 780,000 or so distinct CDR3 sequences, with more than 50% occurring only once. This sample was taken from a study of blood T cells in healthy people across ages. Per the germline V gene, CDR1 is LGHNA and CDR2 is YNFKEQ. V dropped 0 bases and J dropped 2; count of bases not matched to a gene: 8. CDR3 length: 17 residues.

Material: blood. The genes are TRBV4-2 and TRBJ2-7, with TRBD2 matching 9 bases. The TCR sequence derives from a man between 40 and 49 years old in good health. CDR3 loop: CASSQDGTAGGAYEQYF. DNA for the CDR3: TGTGCCAGCAGCCAAGATGGTACGGCGGGAGGGGCCTACGAGCAGTACTTC.